Following are 29 T cell receptor beta chains from one sample sequenced in a study of shared clonotypes between healthy human individuals. Profiling relied on immunoSEQ multiplex PCR, and the TCRdb table lists in-frame clones only, not all of them. The repertoire holds 2 million to 3 million clones, with 93% as singletons. Material: naive CD4+ T cells from PBMCs. The subset was: CD45RA+ positively selected. These receptors all stem from a man between 18 and 29 years old in good health. Some clones in this sample may be carry-over from other donors' samples.

The rearrangement uses TRBV5-6 and TRBJ2-1; 7 bases are a match to TRBD1. Germline assignment: CDR1 SGHDT and CDR2 YYEEEE. J lost 4 bases, V lost 2 bases, and 9 bases had no gene match. The CDR3 totals 16 residues. The CDR3 sequence: CASSFYGQDGYNEQFF. CDR3 sequence (DNA): TGTGCCAGCAGCTTCTACGGACAGGACGGATACAATGAGCAGTTCTTC. Combining the CDR3 with reference TRBV5-6 and TRBJ2-1 gives the whole variable domain DAGVTQSPTHLIKTRGQQVTLRCSPKSGHDTVSWYQQALGQGPQFIFQYYEEEERQRGNFPDRFSGHQFPNYSSELNVNALLLGDSALYLCASSFYGQDGYNEQFFGPGTRLTVL.

The V call is TRBV27, the J call TRBJ2-7, with D perhaps assigned TRBD1 or TRBD2 (5 bases each). Germline loops: CDR1 MNHEY, CDR2 SMNVEV (reference sequence). Trimming removed 6 bases from V and 2 bases from J, with 14 bases in between. The CDR3 is 14 residues long. CDR3 region: CASRPGPLPYEQYF. CDR3 nucleotide sequence: TGTGCCAGCAGACCGGGACCGTTACCCTACGAGCAGTACTTC.

This rearrangement joins TRBV5-1 to TRBJ2-7; D remains unclear. Germline V lookup: CDR1 SGHRS, CDR2 YFSETQ. The CDR3 spans 14 residues. The germline V and J ends were trimmed by 0 bases and 5 bases, with 12 bases remaining between them. CDR3 coding DNA: TGCGCCAGCAGCTTGGCAACTGGTATGGACGAGCAGTACTTC. Amino acids: CASSLATGMDEQYF.

There are a few counts of this clone. The sample contains more than one DNA sequence encoding this CDR3. The chain has TRBV19 and TRBJ2-7; 8 bases are shared with TRBD1. The CDR3 is made up of 14 amino acids. V lost 1 base, J lost 1 base, and 0 bases stayed unmatched. Germline CDR1 and CDR2: LNHDA and SQIVND (reference sequence). In DNA form, the CDR3 reads TGTGCCAGTAGTATAGGGACAGGGTCCTACGAGCAGTACTTC. Translating gives CASSIGTGSYEQYF.

This rearrangement joins TRBV4-1 to TRBJ2-3; D not resolved. The CDR3 totals 14 residues. V shed 7 bases and J shed 0 bases, with 11 bases lying between them. From germline, CDR1 is MGHRA and CDR2 YSYEKL. This chain's CDR3 is CASNWGSSTDTQYF. The CDR3 nucleotides are TGCGCCAGCAATTGGGGTTCTAGCACAGATACGCAGTATTTT.

The V call is TRBV7-9, the J call TRBJ2-1; perhaps TRBD2 as D (5 bases). The germline gives CDR1 SEHNR, CDR2 FQNEAQ (reference sequence). CDR3 length: 15 residues. The ends were cut back, 1 base at V and 3 bases at J, with 10 bases in the middle. The CDR3 loop is CASSLGSADYNEQFF. In nucleotides, the CDR3 is TGTGCCAGCAGCTTAGGTAGCGCGGACTACAATGAGCAGTTCTTC.

The rearrangement uses TRBV18 and TRBJ1-1; D ambiguous. CDR3 length: 14 residues. V lost 3 bases and J 5 bases, leaving 13 bases between the germline ends. CDR1 is KGHSH and CDR2 is LQKENI in the germline V gene. The CDR3 reads CASSPPALGTEAFF. The CDR3 DNA is TGTGCCAGCTCACCCCCGGCACTGGGGACTGAAGCTTTCTTT. Full variable domain (missing parts from reference TRBV18 and TRBJ1-1): NAGVMQNPRHLVRRRGQEARLRCSPMKGHSHVYWYRQLPEEGLKFMVYLQKENIIDESGMPKERFSAEFPKEGPSILRIQQVVRGDSAAYFCASSPPALGTEAFFGQGTRLTVV.

The chain recombines TRBV12-2 with TRBJ2-7. TRBV12-2 is marked as a pseudogene. The CDR3 loop spans 15 amino acids. In nucleotides, the CDR3 is TGTGCAAGTCGAGGACGGGAGAGGGGGTCCTACGAGCAGTACTTC. This translates into CASRGRERGSYEQYF.

The chain combines TRBV28 with TRBJ1-2, with a possible D match to TRBD1 (5 bases). The germline V gene has CDR1 MDHEN and CDR2 SYDVKM. The CDR3 is 13 amino acids. Trimming shortened V by 5 bases and J by 5 bases, and 12 bases separated the two germline ends. CDR3 loop: CASSPPQGYGYTF. The CDR3 nucleotides read TGTGCCAGCAGTCCCCCCCAGGGTTATGGCTACACCTTC.

This clone came up a few times. The V gene is TRBV7-2, the J gene TRBJ1-5; possibly TRBD1 for D (6 bases). There are 15 residues in the CDR3. V shed 1 base and J shed 4 bases, with 11 bases lying between them. Germline CDR1 and CDR2: SGHTA and FQGNSA. The CDR3 loop is CASSLVGAKNQPQHF. CDR3 nucleotides: TGTGCCAGCAGCTTAGTGGGGGCAAAAAATCAGCCCCAGCATTTT.

This chain joins TRBV5-1 and TRBJ2-1; 14 bases are shared with TRBD2. V was clipped by 2 bases and J by 6 bases; unmatched bases: 16. The CDR3 has 20 residues. Germline V gives CDR1 SGHRS, CDR2 YFSETQ. The CDR3 here is CASSLLVTGLAGEYGNEQFF. The CDR3 DNA follows: TGCGCCAGCAGCTTACTCGTTACGGGACTAGCGGGGGAGTACGGCAATGAGCAGTTCTTC.

The chain employs TRBV5-6 and TRBJ1-2, with TRBD1 matching over 10 bases. This CDR3 is 16 amino acids long. Germline V gives CDR1 SGHDT, CDR2 YYEEEE. The V and J ends lost 4 bases and 6 bases, in that order; junction bases with no gene match: 12. Written as DNA, the CDR3 is TGTGCCAGCAGCCTTCTGGGACAGGGGTACGCGGATGGCTACACCTTC. Translation: CASSLLGQGYADGYTF.

V usage is TRBV7-8 and J usage is TRBJ1-4, with D uncertain. With 0 bases removed from V and 6 bases from J, the gap between germline ends came to 11 bases. CDR3 length equals 15 residues. Per the germline V gene, CDR1 is SGHVS and CDR2 is FQNEAQ. Written as DNA, the CDR3 is TGTGCCAGCAGCTTAGCGGTAGGGTTTGATGAAAAACTGTTTTTT. It translates to CASSLAVGFDEKLFF.

This chain uses TRBV18 with TRBJ2-2, with D possibly matching TRBD1 (6 bases). The V end lost 5 bases, the J end lost 1 base, and 11 bases lay between the germline ends. Germline CDR1 reads KGHSH; CDR2 reads LQKENI. The length of the CDR3 is 15 residues. The CDR3 DNA is TGTGCCAGCTCATACGGGACACTGAACACCGGGGAGCTGTTTTTT. Translation gives CASSYGTLNTGELFF.

This chain links TRBV6-1 with TRBJ2-5; D is unclear. The length of the CDR3 is 15 residues. Germline loops: CDR1 MNHNS, CDR2 SASEGT. Trimming stripped 3 bases from V and 0 bases from J, with 11 bases between. The CDR3 bases are TGTGCCAGCAGTGATTATCTGAATGACCAAGAGACCCAGTACTTC. Encoded protein: CASSDYLNDQETQYF.

This clone came up a few times. Other DNA sequences in this specimen translate into the identical CDR3. The rearrangement uses TRBV18 and TRBJ2-5; D might be TRBD2 (5 bases). CDR3 length: 13 residues. Trimming left V 6 bases short and J 0 bases short, with 8 bases between. Germline V gene sequence: CDR1 KGHSH, CDR2 LQKENI. CDR3 region: CASSPGYQETQYF. Written as DNA, the CDR3 is TGTGCCAGCTCCCCGGGGTACCAAGAGACCCAGTACTTC.

As DNA, the CDR3 is TGCGCCAGCAGCGCGAGGCTACAGGGGAAAGGTGAAAAACTGTTTTTT. It yields the protein CASSARLQGKGEKLFF. V and J are TRBV4-1 and TRBJ1-4; 7 positions agree with TRBD1. The CDR3 length is 16 residues. V was pared by 5 bases and J by 7 bases, with 13 bases of the junction left unmatched. Germline V gene lookup returns CDR1 MGHRA and CDR2 YSYEKL.

The sample holds one count of this clone. This chain uses TRBV7-3 with TRBJ2-2; 9 bases map to TRBD2. CDR3 length: 15 amino acids. The V gene's germline CDR1 is SGHTA and CDR2 FQGTGA. This CDR3 reads CATRAGGPYTGELFF. The CDR3 DNA sequence: TGTGCTACGAGGGCGGGAGGGCCCTATACCGGGGAGCTGTTTTTT.

The chain combines TRBV12-5 with TRBJ2-1; maybe TRBD2 (5 bases). The V gene lost 0 bases and the J gene lost 9 bases, with 18 bases spanning the gap. Germline CDR1 reads LGHNT; CDR2 reads FRNRAP. This CDR3 region has 16 residues. The CDR3 DNA sequence: TGTGCTAGTGGTTTGGTACGGGGATGGAGTGGTAGTGAGCAGTTCTTC. Translation: CASGLVRGWSGSEQFF.

This clone appeared a few times. The rearrangement joins TRBV19 to TRBJ2-6; D might be TRBD1 (7 bases). Germline V CDR1 and CDR2: LNHDA, SQIVND (reference sequence). The CDR3 consists of 19 residues. Trimming stripped 2 bases from V and 0 bases from J, with 17 bases between. CDR3 in amino acids: CASSIWGQHGGSGANVLTF. Written as DNA, the CDR3 is TGTGCCAGTAGTATATGGGGACAGCACGGGGGCTCTGGGGCCAACGTCCTGACTTTC.

The chain has TRBV5-5 and TRBJ2-1; 13 bases are shared with TRBD2. Trimming took 4 bases from V and 5 from J; bases not matched to a gene: 12. The CDR3 runs 18 residues. Germline loops: CDR1 SGHKS, CDR2 YYEKEE (reference sequence). CDR3 sequence (DNA): TGTGCCAGCAGCCTCCGGACAGGGGGGACTAGCGGGAACAATGAGCAGTTCTTC. Residues: CASSLRTGGTSGNNEQFF.

This chain links TRBV30 with TRBJ2-1, with 14 positions matching TRBD2. CDR3 size: 15 residues. The V gene's germline CDR1 is GTSNPN and CDR2 SVGIG (reference sequence). The V gene end was trimmed by 1 base and the J gene end by 12 bases; junction bases not matched to a gene: 8. CDR3 coding DNA: TGTGCCTGGAGTGGTCCCGGGACTAGCGGGAGTACGCAGTTCTTC. Translated, it gives CAWSGPGTSGSTQFF.

The chain employs TRBV9 and TRBJ2-7; 11 bases match TRBD2. The CDR3 contains 14 residues. Germline CDR1 SGDLS, CDR2 YYNGEE. V lost 3 bases, J lost 2 bases, and 1 base stayed unmatched. This chain's CDR3 is CASSASGRPYEQYF. The CDR3 nucleotides read TGTGCCAGCAGCGCTAGCGGGAGGCCCTACGAGCAGTACTTC. Full variable domain (remainder filled in from reference TRBV9 and TRBJ2-7): DSGVTQTPKHLITATGQRVTLRCSPRSGDLSVYWYQQSLDQGLQFLIQYYNGEERAKGNILERFSAQQFPDLHSELNLSSLELGDSALYFCASSASGRPYEQYFGPGTRLTVT.

This chain connects TRBV27 to TRBJ2-1; D may be TRBD2 (5 bases). The CDR3 extends over 16 amino acids. Trimming removed 7 bases at V and 5 bases at J, with 21 bases between. Looked up from germline, CDR1 is MNHEY and CDR2 is SMNVEV (reference sequence). The CDR3, as DNA: TGTGCCAGCACCTATCTCCCGCGGGCTCAGCACAATGAGCAGTTCTTC. Its translation is CASTYLPRAQHNEQFF.

The chain couples TRBV6-5 to TRBJ2-7; possible D gene TRBD1, 6 bases. The V and J ends lost 4 bases and 4 bases respectively, with 11 bases between them. The CDR3 runs to 13 residues. Germline loops: CDR1 MNHEY, CDR2 SVGAGI. As DNA, the CDR3 is TGTGCCAGCAGTTTATTGGACAGTTACGAGCAGTACTTC. Translated, it gives CASSLLDSYEQYF.

This chain connects TRBV19 to TRBJ1-5; D remains ambiguous. This CDR3 has 15 amino acids. Trimming shortened V by 5 bases and J by 0 bases, and 11 bases separated the two germline ends. Per the germline V gene, CDR1 is LNHDA and CDR2 is SQIVND (reference sequence). The CDR3 nucleotides are TGTGCCAGTAGTCTAAACGGTGGTAGCAATCAGCCCCAGCATTTT. Translation gives CASSLNGGSNQPQHF.

The CDR3 reads CASSLAQGQPYGYTF. CDR3 bases: TGTGCCAGCAGCTTGGCTCAGGGGCAGCCCTATGGCTACACCTTC. The gene calls are TRBV5-8 and TRBJ1-2, with D tentatively TRBD1 (6 bases). Germline V CDR1 and CDR2: SGHTS, YDEGEE. This CDR3 is 15 amino acids long. V was shortened by 0 bases and J by 4 bases, with 13 bases between the two germline ends.

The chain couples TRBV7-9 to TRBJ1-2, with a possible D match to TRBD1 (5 bases). CDR1 and CDR2 (germline): SEHNR, FQNEAQ (reference sequence). The CDR3 extends over 13 amino acids. V was clipped by 5 bases and J by 3 bases, with 10 bases between them. CDR3 DNA sequence: TGTGCCAGCAGCCAGACAGAATACTATGGCTACACCTTC. Its translation is CASSQTEYYGYTF.

V is TRBV29-1 and J is TRBJ2-1, with TRBD2 matching 11 bases. CDR1 SQVTM and CDR2 ANQGSEA come from the germline V gene. The CDR3 has 14 residues. The V gene end was trimmed by 6 bases and the J gene end by 6 bases; junction bases not matched to a gene: 7. The CDR3 protein is CSVLTSGSVNEQFF. As DNA, the CDR3 is TGCAGCGTCCTCACTAGCGGGAGTGTCAATGAGCAGTTCTTC.